The 14 T cell receptor beta chains in this list originate from one sample, sequenced in a study of shared clonotypes between healthy human individuals. Cells designated naive CD8 were CD45RO-negative and were positively selected for CCR7, with terminally differentiated effector memory CD45RA+ cells excluded. Repertoires were generated with immunoSEQ multiplex PCR, while TCRdb's copy carries only in-frame clones and drops some. Here the sample spans 800,000 to 950,000 clones, about 97% being singletons. The sequenced sample consisted of naive CD8+ T cells sorted from blood. The receptor set was obtained from a man aged 25-40 years in good health.

This chain uses TRBV7-9 with TRBJ1-1; 10 nucleotides line up with TRBD1. This CDR3 comprises 16 residues. Germline assignment: CDR1 SEHNR and CDR2 FQNEAQ (reference sequence). Trimming at V came to 0 bases and at J to 5 bases, leaving 6 bases not matched to a gene. This CDR3 reads CASSLATGGVRTEAFF. In DNA form, the CDR3 reads TGTGCCAGCAGCTTAGCGACAGGGGGCGTGCGAACTGAAGCTTTCTTT.

The chain recombines TRBV4-1 with TRBJ2-7; 8 bases are shared with TRBD1. V trimming: 0 bases; J trimming: 7 bases; junction bases outside the gene matches: 8. The CDR3 contains 15 residues. In germline, CDR1 is MGHRA, CDR2 YSYEKL. The CDR3 here is CASSQDRQGLREQYF. CDR3 bases: TGCGCCAGCAGCCAAGATCGACAGGGGCTCCGGGAGCAGTACTTC.

V gene TRBV5-1 combines with J gene TRBJ1-1; 9 bases map to TRBD1. Germline-derived CDR1 and CDR2 are SGHRS and YFSETQ. V gave up 0 bases and J gave up 6 bases; unmatched junction bases: 3. The CDR3 runs 14 residues. The CDR3 nucleotides read TGCGCCAGCAGCTTGGGGACAGGGGACCCTGAAGCTTTCTTT. Amino acid sequence: CASSLGTGDPEAFF.

J is TRBJ2-2 and V is TRBV11-2; tentative D call: TRBD2 (5 bases). Per the germline V gene, CDR1 is SGHAT and CDR2 is FQNNGV. CDR3 length equals 18 residues. V lost 6 bases to trimming and J lost 1 base, with 21 bases between them. CDR3 sequence: CASSSYPRGVRNTGELFF. Here the CDR3 DNA reads TGTGCCAGCAGTTCTTACCCTCGGGGAGTCCGGAACACCGGGGAGCTGTTTTTT.

This sequence joins TRBV5-6 and TRBJ2-5; 11 positions agree with TRBD2. This CDR3 has 18 residues. The germline V gene has CDR1 SGHDT and CDR2 YYEEEE. V lost 3 bases, J lost 4 bases, and 14 bases stayed unmatched. The CDR3 sequence is CASSWGPTSGRVVETQYF. The CDR3 bases are TGTGCCAGCAGCTGGGGACCAACTAGCGGGAGAGTGGTAGAGACCCAGTACTTC.

V gene TRBV2 combines with J gene TRBJ2-2; a possible D gene is TRBD2 (5 bases). Trimming pared 6 bases from V and 0 bases from J, leaving 11 bases between. CDR3 length: 15 amino acids. Germline V CDR1 and CDR2: SNHLY, FYNNEI. DNA for the CDR3: TGTGCCAGCAGGTATTGGACTTCGAACACCGGGGAGCTGTTTTTT. The encoded protein is CASRYWTSNTGELFF.

The chain links TRBV9 to TRBJ2-2; D perhaps matches TRBD2 (5 bases). The CDR3 is made up of 12 amino acids. The V end lost 0 bases, the J end lost 10 bases, and 7 bases lay between the germline ends. Germline assignment: CDR1 SGDLS and CDR2 YYNGEE. CDR3 protein: CASSVEEEELFF. In nucleotides, the CDR3 is TGTGCCAGCAGCGTAGAGGAGGAGGAGCTGTTTTTT.

This chain connects TRBV7-2 to TRBJ2-7; D is uncertain. CDR1 and CDR2 (germline): SGHTA, FQGNSA. The CDR3 contains 15 residues. Trimming left V 5 bases short and J 1 base short, with 15 bases between. In DNA, the CDR3 is TGTGCCAGCAGCCTAGAGGTTAGGGCTTCCTACGAGCAGTACTTC. Protein: CASSLEVRASYEQYF.

The chain joins TRBV5-1 to TRBJ2-7; 16 nucleotides align to TRBD2. This CDR3 is 17 amino acids long. Germline values: CDR1 SGHRS, CDR2 YFSETQ. V shed 5 bases, J shed 2 bases, and the junction held 7 bases outside the gene matches. The CDR3 DNA follows: TGCGCCAGCAGTTCCGGGACTAGCGGGAGGGCCGCCTACGAGCAGTACTTC. This gives the protein CASSSGTSGRAAYEQYF. Based on the CDR3 plus reference TRBV5-1 and TRBJ2-7, the full variable domain is KAGVTQTPRYLIKTRGQQVTLSCSPISGHRSVSWYQQTPGQGLQFLFEYFSETQRNKGNFPGRFSGRQFSNSRSEMNVSTLELGDSALYLCASSSGTSGRAAYEQYFGPGTRLTVT.

The V and J genes are TRBV7-9 and TRBJ1-4; tentatively, D is TRBD1 (5 bases). CDR1 is SEHNR, CDR2 FQNEAQ, per germline (reference sequence). The length of the CDR3 is 16 residues. The germline V and J ends were trimmed by 5 bases and 6 bases, with 19 bases remaining between them. CDR3 protein: CASSSPGTAIDEKLFF. CDR3 coding DNA: TGTGCCAGCAGCAGCCCTGGGACGGCAATTGATGAAAAACTGTTTTTT.

This clone was seen only once. The chain couples TRBV11-2 to TRBJ1-1, with 9 nucleotides matching TRBD1. Germline V gives CDR1 SGHAT, CDR2 FQNNGV. The CDR3 is 14 amino acids. The V segment lost 5 bases and the J segment 7 bases; nucleotides outside the gene matches: 8. The DNA of the CDR3 is TGTGCCAGCAGCCCAGGGACAGGGAGAGTTGAAGCTTTCTTT. Protein product: CASSPGTGRVEAFF.

This clone appeared a few times. The CDR3 loop reads CASSPRAGGNYEQYF. Here the CDR3 DNA reads TGTGCCAGCAGCCCTAGGGCGGGAGGCAACTACGAGCAGTACTTC. The chain is built from TRBV5-4 and TRBJ2-7; the match to TRBD2 covers 8 bases. Germline V gene lookup returns CDR1 SGHNT and CDR2 YYREEE (reference sequence). The CDR3 is 15 amino acids. Losses at the gene ends were 4 bases for V and 3 bases for J; bases not matched to a gene: 9. Using reference TRBV5-4 and TRBJ2-7 for the parts outside the CDR3, the full variable domain is ETGVTQSPTHLIKTRGQQVTLRCSSQSGHNTVSWYQQALGQGPQFIFQYYREEENGRGNFPPRFSGLQFPNYSSELNVNALELDDSALYLCASSPRAGGNYEQYFGPGTRLTVT.

The V call is TRBV11-2, the J call TRBJ2-2; D is uncertain. From germline, CDR1 is SGHAT and CDR2 FQNNGV. V was shortened by 4 bases and J by 5 bases, with 8 bases between the two germline ends. The CDR3 loop spans 13 amino acids. The CDR3 bases are TGTGCCAGCAGCTGGGGTTGGACCGGGGAGCTGTTTTTT. It is translated as CASSWGWTGELFF.

This chain uses TRBV7-6 with TRBJ2-6; 11 bases fit TRBD1. V was clipped by 6 bases and J by 0 bases; unmatched bases: 7. CDR1 is SGHVS, CDR2 FNYEAQ, per germline. The CDR3 is 18 residues long. The CDR3, as DNA: TGTGCCAGCAGTCTGGGGACAGGGGGAAGCTCTGGGGCCAACGTCCTGACTTTC. Translated: CASSLGTGGSSGANVLTF.